This entry is about one T cell receptor (beta chain). Its antigen remains unidentified. At one end the junction does not follow the germline gene, possibly because of a read error. These data are taken from a study of cytomegalovirus exposure and HLA in healthy donors (dated by TCRdb to about 2017). Context from the whole study: An earlier analysis of roughly 630 of the donors reported 250 to 350 Gb of sequence data and approximately 110 million unique TCR beta sequences from about 179 million T cells. An early release that covered approximately 600 HLA-typed donors contained about 300 gigabases of sequencing data and around 85 million unique TCR sequences. Of the approximately 400 genotyped donors, more than 75% were placed in the genetic ancestry cluster associated with self-reported Caucasian donors. The study aimed to test whether cataloging public T cell receptors could reveal signatures of past pathogen exposure. The study profiled the T cell repertoires of hundreds of subjects by immunosequencing and related them to cytomegalovirus serostatus. Besides the first cohort of under 700 subjects, a separate validation cohort made up of about 120 different subjects was used. The study combined high-throughput TCR immunosequencing, statistical association of individual TCRs with disease status, and machine learning to predict cytomegalovirus infection status. A later analysis re-examined previously published TCR beta repertoires from roughly 650 donors and added high-resolution HLA genotyping to investigate patterns of TCR occurrence. The later analysis used no new phenotypic data to find candidate immune exposures, relying instead on TCR beta sequences and their occurrence across donors. To decide whether each TCR beta V gene segment behaved as functional or pseudogenic, an earlier analysis of 587 of the donors relied on high-throughput TCR beta sequencing. Donor age, sex, ethnicity and CMV serostatus were collected together with the repertoire data. Genome-wide SNP genotypes for about three fifths of the roughly 700 donors were used in a later genetic analysis, which treated that subset as a discovery cohort. Every discovery cohort repertoire had been produced on one sequencing platform. Class I and class II HLA loci were covered by the typing at four-digit resolution. The number of donors typed differed by locus, with roughly 620-630 for A, B, C, DRB1 and DQB1, roughly 550 for DQA1, 600 to 610 for DPA1, and some 440 for DPB1. Roughly five DR-DQ haplotypes were handled as single units for association and clustering because linkage in the cohort was strong. On average, around 240,000 unique TCR beta nucleotide sequences were sequenced per donor among about 400 genotyped donors of the cohort, with around 19% of those sequences being non-productive.

Summary of the overall study and its limitations: Presence/absence analyses assumed roughly uniform sequencing depth across donors, an assumption that may not hold. Because counts were too low, seventeen rarely observed V segments, including chromosome 9 orphons, were excluded from the earlier analysis of roughly 580 of the donors. A cluster of highly shared sequence variants was judged likely to represent a technical artifact of the sequencing pipeline. The authors suggested that the approach could potentially be generalized to other disease states and immunological phenotypes. Some IMGT-functional V segments, including TRBV6-2 and TRBV6-3, could not be distinguished by the 87-base-pair reads and were therefore excluded. At a false discovery rate of 0.05, a later analysis linked under 20,000 TCR beta sequences to specific HLA alleles. In a later analysis, HLA-associated TCR beta chains were found to be more clonally expanded and to have lower generation probabilities than equally common non-associated chains. Strong co-occurrence of HLA alleles, especially DR and DQ, made assigning TCR associations to individual alleles difficult. An association between a missense DCLRE1C variant and V-gene and J-gene trimming of TCR beta chains was found in a later genetic analysis and replicated in an independent cohort. According to a later genetic analysis, donors in an Asian-associated ancestry cluster had fewer N-insertions in productive TCRs than the roughly 670-donor mean. A few of the identified cytomegalovirus-associated TCR beta chains were confirmed in vitro to be specific for cytomegalovirus antigens. HLA typing was unavailable for some donors at each locus, so association tests used only the typed subset. A later analysis found that TCR association rates varied across HLA loci, with DRB1 alleles showing the most associated TCRs and HLA-C alleles the fewest. The classifier was reported to diagnose cytomegalovirus status with high specificity and sensitivity in both the original and validation cohorts. The study gave a list of about 170 TCR beta chains associated with cytomegalovirus. Several of the top co-occurrence clusters appeared to be linked to parvovirus B19, influenza, CMV and Epstein-Barr virus, according to a later analysis. An earlier analysis of around 600 of the donors showed that most TCR beta V segments appeared in productive rearrangements either about 90% or about 30% of the time, which broadly matched IMGT annotations. A further reported finding was that TCR beta sequences accurately predicted the HLA-A and HLA-B alleles for most subjects in the first cohort. According to a later analysis, most CMV-associated TCR beta chains appeared to be HLA-restricted, and the HLA associations seemed to be driven largely by CMV exposure. For the cohort, immune exposure information was limited to CMV serostatus. Correlated functional status among segregating V segments might be attributable to linkage disequilibrium, but an unknown experimental factor could not be ruled out. Most TCR sequences were seen in very few donors, while some public TCRs were found in many individuals. Only TCR beta chains were sequenced in this cohort, and the absence of alpha or paired-chain data limited detectable features.

The cohort comprised fewer than 700 healthy bone marrow donors. At the time of sampling, every cohort member was nominally healthy, though immune exposures that went unrecorded were likely present. The donor was CMV seronegative and was included in the group of over 300 seronegative cohort members. A peripheral blood sample was collected from each donor, and TCR beta sequencing was performed on peripheral blood mononuclear cells. Genomic DNA extraction from the blood cell samples was performed with the Qiagen DNeasy Blood Extraction Kit. Spanning cysteine to phenylalanine, the CDR3 consists of 15 amino acids. Kept here is only the CDR3 DNA, which spans 45 bases and is read in frame from base 1. CDR1 and CDR2 are drawn from the germline V gene (reference sequence): SSHAT, FNYEAQ. The method behind the library was the immunoSEQ multiplex PCR assay. For the multiplex PCR, a mixture combining 60 forward primers for TCR Vbeta segments and 13 reverse primers for TCR Jbeta segments was used. The CDR3 region of rearranged TCR beta genes was amplified from genomic DNA with a multiplex PCR assay. Amplified TCR beta libraries were sequenced as 87-base-pair reads on the Illumina HiSeq System. In the paper's pipeline: Across the 600 to 700 repertoires, a later analysis counted tens of millions of unique TCR beta chains, some 11 million of which were shared by at least two donors. Raw reads were error-corrected and collapsed into unique sequences with a nearest-neighbor algorithm that merged closely related sequences to remove PCR and sequencing errors. V, D and J gene segments were assigned by aligning CDR3 sequences to IMGT reference sequences. Each retained sequence needed at least a six-nucleotide match to both a V gene segment and a J gene segment. A rearrangement was called productive if the CDR3 had no stop codons and remained in frame with V and J, and every other rearrangement was called non-productive. CDR3 was defined according to IMGT convention as the region running from the second conserved V-encoded cysteine to the conserved J-encoded phenylalanine. In an earlier analysis of more than 550 of the donors, sequences lacking an unambiguous match to a single V gene segment were excluded. An earlier analysis of a few hundred of the donors called V segments functional above 56.7% productive rearrangements and segregating when the between-donor standard deviation exceeded 5%. A statistical classification framework was built to diagnose cytomegalovirus status from the catalog of TCR beta chain sequences. A later analysis assigned V and J genes by comparing TCR nucleotide sequences with IMGT/GENE-DB human TR gene sequences. A later analysis assigned CDR3 sequences and most-parsimonious VDJ recombination scenarios with the TCRdist pipeline. In a later analysis, each TCR beta chain was defined by its CDR3 amino acid sequence together with its V-gene family, and reads lacking a unique V-gene family were excluded. A later analysis removed 450 to 600 highly shared, low-generation-probability nucleotide sequences to deal with suspected cross-contamination and a sequencing artifact. In a later analysis, a clonal expansion index for each public chain was calculated from normalized within-repertoire ranks of inferred template counts. A later analysis computed generation probabilities with a VDJ recombination model fitted to out-of-frame rearrangements, and checked the results against IGoR. In a later analysis, hypergeometric tests were used to score TCR-TCR, TCR-HLA and TCR-CMV co-occurrence, with a repertoire-size bias correction applied to TCR pairs. In a later analysis, false discovery rates were estimated by permuting HLA or CMV assignments 20 times. A later analysis grouped co-occurring TCRs with DBSCAN, adding TCRdist sequence similarity when clustering within HLA-allele-positive subsets. Co-occurrence clustering excluded repertoires with fewer than 30,000 or more than 120,000 public chains, plus five with anomalous nucleotide sharing. The source is immuneACCESS, and TCRdb retained only in-frame sequences with V and J called. Part of the clones is not carried over; for the studies checked, unresolved V genes explain less than half of this, and the remainder is unexplained. V and J calls and clone size are those listed in that table; D and trimming were worked out from the DNA. A total of about 180,000 clones appear in this sample, over 70% of them only once. The top ten clonotypes cover 1.4% of the sample.

Sequenced sample: PBMCs. This sequence uses TRBV7-7 and TRBJ2-3, with 11 bases matching TRBD2. The receptor was derived from a young man in good health and CMV-seronegative. The DNA reads TGTGCTAGCAGCTTGATAGCGGGGGGGCCTGATACGCAGTATTTT. The encoded protein is CASSLIAGGPDTQYF.